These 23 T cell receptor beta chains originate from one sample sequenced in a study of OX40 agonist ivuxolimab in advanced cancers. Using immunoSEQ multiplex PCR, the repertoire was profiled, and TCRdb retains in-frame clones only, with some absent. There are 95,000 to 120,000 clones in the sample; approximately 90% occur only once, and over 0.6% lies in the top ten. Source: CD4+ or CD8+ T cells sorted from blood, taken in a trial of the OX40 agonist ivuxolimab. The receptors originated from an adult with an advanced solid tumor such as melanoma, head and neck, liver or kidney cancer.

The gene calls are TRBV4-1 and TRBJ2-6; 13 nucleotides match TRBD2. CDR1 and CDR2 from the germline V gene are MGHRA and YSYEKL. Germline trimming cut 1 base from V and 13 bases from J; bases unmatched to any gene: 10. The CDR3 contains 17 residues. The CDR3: CASSQGPGLAGPLVLTF. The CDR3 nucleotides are TGCGCCAGCAGCCAAGGACCGGGACTAGCGGGACCTTTAGTCCTGACTTTC.

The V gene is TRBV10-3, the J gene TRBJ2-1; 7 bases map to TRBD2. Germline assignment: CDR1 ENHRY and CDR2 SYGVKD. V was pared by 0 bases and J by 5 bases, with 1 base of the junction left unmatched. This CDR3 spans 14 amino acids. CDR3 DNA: TGTGCCATCAGTGAGTCAGGGACTAACAATGAGCAGTTCTTC. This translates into CAISESGTNNEQFF.

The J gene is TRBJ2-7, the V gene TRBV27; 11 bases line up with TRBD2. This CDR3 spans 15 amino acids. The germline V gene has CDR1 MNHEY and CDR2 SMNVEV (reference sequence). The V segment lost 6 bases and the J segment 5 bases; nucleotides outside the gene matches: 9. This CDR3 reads CASSPSTSGTDEQYF. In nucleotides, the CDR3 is TGTGCCAGCAGCCCATCGACTAGCGGGACGGACGAGCAGTACTTC.

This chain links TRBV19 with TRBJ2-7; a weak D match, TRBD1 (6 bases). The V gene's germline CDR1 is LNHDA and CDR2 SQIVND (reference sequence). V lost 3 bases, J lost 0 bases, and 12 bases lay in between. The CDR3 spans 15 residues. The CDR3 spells CASSMSGQYSYEQYF. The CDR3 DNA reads TGTGCCAGTAGTATGTCCGGACAGTACTCCTACGAGCAGTACTTC.

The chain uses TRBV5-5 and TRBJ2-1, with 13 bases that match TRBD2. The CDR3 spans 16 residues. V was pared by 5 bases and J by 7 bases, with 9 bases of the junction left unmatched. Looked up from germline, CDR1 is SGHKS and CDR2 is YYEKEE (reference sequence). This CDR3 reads CASSLPGLAGRNEQFF. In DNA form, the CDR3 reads TGTGCCAGCAGTTTGCCGGGACTAGCGGGACGGAATGAGCAGTTCTTC.

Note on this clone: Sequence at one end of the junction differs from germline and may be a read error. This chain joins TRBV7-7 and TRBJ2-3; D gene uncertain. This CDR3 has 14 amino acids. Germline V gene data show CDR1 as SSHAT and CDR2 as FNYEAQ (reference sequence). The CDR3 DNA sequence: TGTGCTAGCAGCCCCATAGAGACCACAGATACGCAGTATTTT. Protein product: CASSPIETTDTQYF.

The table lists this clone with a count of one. The CDR3 spells CASSLNAGQQETQYF. CDR3 nucleotides: TGCGCCAGCAGCTTGAACGCGGGACAACAAGAGACCCAGTACTTC. The V and J genes are TRBV5-1 and TRBJ2-5; D tentatively fits TRBD1 or TRBD2 (6 bases each). CDR3 length equals 15 residues. V was cut by 1 base and J by 2 bases, with 12 bases left in between. Germline V gene data show CDR1 as SGHRS and CDR2 as YFSETQ.

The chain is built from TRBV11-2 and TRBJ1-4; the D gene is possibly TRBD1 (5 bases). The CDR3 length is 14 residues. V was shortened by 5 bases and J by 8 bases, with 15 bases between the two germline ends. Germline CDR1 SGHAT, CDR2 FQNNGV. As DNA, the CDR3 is TGTGCCAGCAGCCTACAGGAGTCTGGGGAAAAACTGTTTTTT. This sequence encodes CASSLQESGEKLFF.

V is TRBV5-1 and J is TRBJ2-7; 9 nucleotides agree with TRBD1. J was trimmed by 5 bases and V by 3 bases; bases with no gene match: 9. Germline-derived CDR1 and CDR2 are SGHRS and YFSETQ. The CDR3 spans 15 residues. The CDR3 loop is CASSWRGQGPDEQYF. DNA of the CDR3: TGCGCCAGCAGCTGGAGAGGACAGGGGCCTGACGAGCAGTACTTC.

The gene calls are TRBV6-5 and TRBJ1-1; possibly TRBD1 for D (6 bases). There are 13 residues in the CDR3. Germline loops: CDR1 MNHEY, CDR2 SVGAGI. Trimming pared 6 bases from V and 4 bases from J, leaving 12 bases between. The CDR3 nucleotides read TGTGCCAGCAGAGATGGACAGCGCACTGAAGCTTTCTTT. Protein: CASRDGQRTEAFF.

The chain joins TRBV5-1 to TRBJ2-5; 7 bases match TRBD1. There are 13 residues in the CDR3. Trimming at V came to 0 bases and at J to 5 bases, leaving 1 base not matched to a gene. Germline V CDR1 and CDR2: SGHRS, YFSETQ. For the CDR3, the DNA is TGCGCCAGCAGCTTGGAAGGGGGCGAGACCCAGTACTTC. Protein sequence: CASSLEGGETQYF.

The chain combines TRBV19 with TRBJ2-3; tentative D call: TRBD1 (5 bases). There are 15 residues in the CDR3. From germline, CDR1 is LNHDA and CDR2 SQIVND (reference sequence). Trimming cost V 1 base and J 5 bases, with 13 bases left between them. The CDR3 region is CASSIARGNGDTQYF. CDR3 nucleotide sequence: TGTGCCAGTAGTATAGCTAGGGGAAACGGAGATACGCAGTATTTT.

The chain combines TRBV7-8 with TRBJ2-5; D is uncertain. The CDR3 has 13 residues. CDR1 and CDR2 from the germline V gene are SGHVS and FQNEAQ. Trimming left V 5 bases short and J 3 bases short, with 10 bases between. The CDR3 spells CASSTRKEETQYF. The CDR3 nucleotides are TGTGCCAGCAGCACACGGAAGGAAGAGACCCAGTACTTC.

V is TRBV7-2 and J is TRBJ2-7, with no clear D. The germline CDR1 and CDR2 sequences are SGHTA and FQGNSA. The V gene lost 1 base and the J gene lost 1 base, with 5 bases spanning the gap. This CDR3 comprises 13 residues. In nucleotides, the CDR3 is TGTGCCAGCAGCTTAGGGGTTTCCTACGAGCAGTACTTC. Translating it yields CASSLGVSYEQYF.

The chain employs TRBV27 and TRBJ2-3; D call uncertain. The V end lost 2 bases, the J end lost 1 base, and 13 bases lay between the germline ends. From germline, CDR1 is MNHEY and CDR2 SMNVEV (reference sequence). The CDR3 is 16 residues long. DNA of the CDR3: TGTGCCAGCAGTTTAGCGATGGGGAAAGGCACAGATACGCAGTATTTT. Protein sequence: CASSLAMGKGTDTQYF.

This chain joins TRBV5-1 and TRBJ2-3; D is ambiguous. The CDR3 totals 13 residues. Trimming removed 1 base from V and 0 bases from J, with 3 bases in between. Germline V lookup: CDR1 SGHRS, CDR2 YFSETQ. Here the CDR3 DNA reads TGCGCCAGCAGCTTGTTCAGCACAGATACGCAGTATTTT. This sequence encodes CASSLFSTDTQYF.

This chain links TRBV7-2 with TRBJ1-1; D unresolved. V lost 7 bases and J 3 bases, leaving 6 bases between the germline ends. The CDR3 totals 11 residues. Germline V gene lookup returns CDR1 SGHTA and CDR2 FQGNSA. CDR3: CASTFYTEAFF. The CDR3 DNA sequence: TGTGCCAGCACGTTTTACACTGAAGCTTTCTTT. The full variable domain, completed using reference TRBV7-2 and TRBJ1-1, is GAGVSQSPSNKVTEKGKDVELRCDPISGHTALYWYRQSLGQGLEFLIYFQGNSAPDKSGLPSDRFSAERTGGSVSTLTIQRTQQEDSAVYLCASTFYTEAFFGQGTRLTVV.

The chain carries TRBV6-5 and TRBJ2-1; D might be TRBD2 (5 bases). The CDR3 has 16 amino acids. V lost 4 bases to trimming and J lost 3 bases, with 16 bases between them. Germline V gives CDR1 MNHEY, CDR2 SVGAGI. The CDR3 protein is CASSFSSGTDYNEQFF. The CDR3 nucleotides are TGTGCCAGCAGTTTCTCGAGCGGCACAGACTACAATGAGCAGTTCTTC.

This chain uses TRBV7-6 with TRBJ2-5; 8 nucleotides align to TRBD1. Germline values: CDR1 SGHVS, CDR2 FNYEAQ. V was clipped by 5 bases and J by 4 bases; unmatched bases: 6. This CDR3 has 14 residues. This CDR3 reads CASSRTGSSETQYF. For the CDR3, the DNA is TGTGCCAGCAGCCGGACAGGGTCATCAGAGACCCAGTACTTC.

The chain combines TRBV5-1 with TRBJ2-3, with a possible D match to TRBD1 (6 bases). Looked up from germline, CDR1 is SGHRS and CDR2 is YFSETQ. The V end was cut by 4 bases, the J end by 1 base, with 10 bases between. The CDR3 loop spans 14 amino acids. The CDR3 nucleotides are TGCGCCAGCAGCAAAAGACAGGGCACAGATACGCAGTATTTT. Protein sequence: CASSKRQGTDTQYF.

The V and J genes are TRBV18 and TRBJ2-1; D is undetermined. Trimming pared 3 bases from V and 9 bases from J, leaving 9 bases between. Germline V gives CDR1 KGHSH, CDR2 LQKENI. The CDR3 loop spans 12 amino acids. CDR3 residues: CASSPVEAEQFF. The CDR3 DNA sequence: TGTGCCAGCTCACCTGTAGAAGCTGAGCAGTTCTTC.

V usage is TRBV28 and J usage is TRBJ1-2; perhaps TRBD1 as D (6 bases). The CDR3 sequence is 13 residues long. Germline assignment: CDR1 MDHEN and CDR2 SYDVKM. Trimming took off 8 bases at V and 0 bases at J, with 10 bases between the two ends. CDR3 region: CASGQQTNYGYTF. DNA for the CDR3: TGTGCCAGCGGACAGCAGACTAACTATGGCTACACCTTC.

The CDR3 DNA reads TGTGCCAGCAGCCAAGGTCGAGGGACTGAAGCTTTCTTT. Its protein product is CASSQGRGTEAFF. V and J are TRBV14 and TRBJ1-1, with D unclear. CDR1 SGHDN and CDR2 FVKESK come from the germline V gene. This CDR3 has 13 residues. V was shortened by 1 base and J by 5 bases, with 8 bases between the two germline ends.